Listed here are 24 T cell receptor beta chains from one sample, sequenced in a study of immune evolution from preneoplasia to lung adenocarcinoma. Method: immunoSEQ multiplex PCR; TCRdb's copy keeps in-frame clones and lacks some. The table lists 25,000 or so clones, roughly 74% of them singletons, with around 5% in the top ten. The sequencing sample was made of FFPE invasive lung adenocarcinoma tissue. The receptors originated from a person between 55 and 70 years old with invasive lung adenocarcinoma. Some clones in this sample may be carry-over from other donors' samples.

V is TRBV18 and J is TRBJ1-1; TRBD1 is a possible D gene (6 bases). CDR1 and CDR2 from the germline V gene are KGHSH and LQKENI. Trimming stripped 1 base from V and 1 base from J, with 13 bases between. There are 16 residues in the CDR3. CDR3 region: CASSPRVVGGNTEAFF. The DNA for the CDR3 is TGTGCCAGCTCACCACGGGTTGTAGGGGGGAACACTGAAGCTTTCTTT.

The chain links TRBV5-4 to TRBJ2-2; D is unclear. CDR3 length: 13 residues. CDR1 is SGHNT and CDR2 is YYREEE in the germline V gene (reference sequence). Deletions cut 1 base from V and 8 bases from J, with 9 bases between. The DNA of the CDR3 is TGTGCCAGCAGCTTGCCAGACGGGGGGGAGCTGTTTTTT. Amino acids: CASSLPDGGELFF.

The chain joins TRBV7-2 to TRBJ2-7; TRBD2 might be the D (6 bases). Germline V lookup: CDR1 SGHTA, CDR2 FQGNSA. V dropped 0 bases and J dropped 0 bases, with 6 bases sitting between them. The CDR3 consists of 14 residues. CDR3 DNA: TGTGCCAGCAGCTTAGCGGGAGGCTCCTACGAGCAGTACTTC. Residues: CASSLAGGSYEQYF. The complete variable domain, with remaining parts taken from reference TRBV7-2 and TRBJ2-7, reads GAGVSQSPSNKVTEKGKDVELRCDPISGHTALYWYRQSLGQGLEFLIYFQGNSAPDKSGLPSDRFSAERTGGSVSTLTIQRTQQEDSAVYLCASSLAGGSYEQYFGPGTRLTVT.

The chain has TRBV28 and TRBJ1-5; D is uncertain. The CDR3 sequence is 15 residues long. With 7 bases removed from V and 6 bases from J, the gap between germline ends came to 19 bases. From germline, CDR1 is MDHEN and CDR2 SYDVKM. This CDR3 is CASTPAVADGQPQHF. The DNA of the CDR3 is TGTGCCAGCACCCCCGCGGTTGCGGACGGTCAGCCCCAGCATTTT.

The chain is built from TRBV28 and TRBJ2-7, with D maybe TRBD2 (5 bases). The ends were cut back, 6 bases at V and 6 bases at J, with 12 bases in the middle. The CDR3 sequence is 12 residues long. The germline V gene encodes CDR1 MDHEN and CDR2 SYDVKM. The CDR3 DNA follows: TGTGCCAGCAGCCCCCCACTAGGCGAGCAGTACTTC. Translation gives CASSPPLGEQYF.

The rearrangement uses TRBV7-9 and TRBJ1-1; tentative D call: TRBD1 (5 bases). The V gene lost 0 bases and the J gene lost 5 bases, with 19 bases spanning the gap. Germline V CDR1 and CDR2: SEHNR, FQNEAQ (reference sequence). This CDR3 contains 17 residues. As DNA, the CDR3 is TGTGCCAGCAGCTTAGCGGGGGTCGGTGAGGGCTGGACTGAAGCTTTCTTT. It is translated as CASSLAGVGEGWTEAFF.

This clone is medium-sized within its sample. The chain links TRBV7-8 to TRBJ1-5, with TRBD1 identical over 8 bases. The CDR3 has 15 residues. CDR1 and CDR2 from the germline V gene are SGHVS and FQNEAQ. V shed 0 bases and J 3 bases; nucleotides not matched to a gene: 1. As DNA, the CDR3 is TGTGCCAGCAGCTTAGCGGACAGGGACAATCAGCCCCAGCATTTT. This codes for CASSLADRDNQPQHF.

This clone was observed a handful of times. The V gene is TRBV4-2, the J gene TRBJ1-1; D is ambiguous. Germline CDR1 LGHNA, CDR2 YNFKEQ. With 1 base removed from V and 2 bases from J, the gap between germline ends came to 8 bases. This CDR3 has 14 amino acids. The CDR3 protein is CASSQVGRNTEAFF. CDR3 DNA: TGTGCCAGCAGCCAAGTTGGCAGAAACACTGAAGCTTTCTTT.

This rearrangement joins TRBV2 to TRBJ1-2; D is ambiguous. Trimming cost V 7 bases and J 5 bases, with 11 bases left between them. Germline V gives CDR1 SNHLY, CDR2 FYNNEI. This CDR3 is 12 amino acids long. The CDR3 coding sequence is TGTGCCAGCACCGGACGGGGATATGGCTACACCTTC. Encoded protein: CASTGRGYGYTF.

The rearrangement links TRBV29-1 to TRBJ1-1; TRBD1 is a possible D gene (5 bases). This CDR3 region has 14 residues. Germline V gives CDR1 SQVTM, CDR2 ANQGSEA. V lost 4 bases, J lost 5 bases, and 17 bases lay in between. The CDR3 DNA sequence: TGCAGCGTTGGCCTCCTGGGACTCGGGACTGAAGCTTTCTTT. Its translation is CSVGLLGLGTEAFF.

The CDR3 loop reads CASRTGSTGELFF. In nucleotides, the CDR3 is TGTGCCAGCCGGACAGGGAGCACCGGGGAGCTGTTTTTT. J is TRBJ2-2 and V is TRBV2; 8 bases are a match to TRBD1. Germline values: CDR1 SNHLY, CDR2 FYNNEI. The junction had 3 bases not matched to a gene; V was cut back by 8 bases and J by 4 bases. The CDR3 spans 13 residues.

The V and J genes are TRBV7-2 and TRBJ2-7, with 8 positions matching TRBD1. V shed 4 bases and J 2 bases; nucleotides not matched to a gene: 4. The CDR3 covers 14 residues. Per the germline V gene, CDR1 is SGHTA and CDR2 is FQGNSA. In nucleotides, the CDR3 is TGTGCCAGCAGCTCCGGGACAGGCCCCTACGAGCAGTACTTC. Its protein is CASSSGTGPYEQYF.

This chain connects TRBV11-2 to TRBJ1-3; no reliable D call. This CDR3 is 18 amino acids long. The V gene's germline CDR1 is SGHAT and CDR2 FQNNGV. V was trimmed by 0 bases and J by 0 bases, leaving 15 bases between them. This CDR3 reads CASSLEAGRLFSGNTIYF. In DNA, the CDR3 is TGTGCCAGCAGCTTAGAAGCGGGCAGGTTATTCTCTGGAAACACCATATATTTT.

This chain uses TRBV28 with TRBJ2-5; 7 positions match TRBD1. The CDR3 totals 14 residues. Germline lookup yields CDR1 MDHEN and CDR2 SYDVKM. V shed 5 bases and J 4 bases; nucleotides not matched to a gene: 7. The DNA of the CDR3 is TGTGCCAGCAGTACGGGACAGAGCATAGAGACCCAGTACTTC. This sequence encodes CASSTGQSIETQYF. Filled out from reference TRBV28 and TRBJ2-5, the complete variable domain reads DVKVTQSSRYLVKRTGEKVFLECVQDMDHENMFWYRQDPGLGLRLIYFSYDVKMKEKGDIPEGYSVSREKKERFSLILESASTNQTSMYLCASSTGQSIETQYFGPGTRLLVL.

The V and J genes are TRBV9 and TRBJ2-7; no definite D call. V shed 3 bases and J shed 1 base, with 17 bases lying between them. The length of the CDR3 is 16 residues. Germline-derived CDR1 and CDR2 are SGDLS and YYNGEE. The CDR3 DNA reads TGTGCCAGCAGCGCAGGAGCTACAGACCTATCCTACGAGCAGTACTTC. This translates into CASSAGATDLSYEQYF.

The chain has TRBV2 and TRBJ2-5; tentative D call: TRBD2 (7 bases). Germline V CDR1 and CDR2: SNHLY, FYNNEI. The CDR3 is 15 residues long. Trimming left V 2 bases short and J 5 bases short, with 15 bases between. The CDR3, as DNA: TGTGCCAGCAGTGAATACCGGGGGGCAGGGGAGACCCAGTACTTC. This codes for CASSEYRGAGETQYF.

This clone was seen a few times. The J gene is TRBJ2-3, the V gene TRBV6-5; 7 nucleotides align to TRBD2. V gave up 6 bases and J gave up 0 bases; unmatched junction bases: 6. This CDR3 has 15 amino acids. The germline V gene has CDR1 MNHEY and CDR2 SVGAGI. The DNA for the CDR3 is TGTGCCAGCAGGCTCGGGACTACAAGCACAGATACGCAGTATTTT. It specifies CASRLGTTSTDTQYF.

The chain uses TRBV5-1 and TRBJ1-5; a possible D gene is TRBD1 (6 bases). CDR1 is SGHRS and CDR2 is YFSETQ in the germline V gene. The CDR3 consists of 14 residues. V was pared by 2 bases and J by 5 bases, with 11 bases between. Here the CDR3 reads CASSFQAGDQPQHF. The CDR3 DNA follows: TGCGCCAGCAGCTTTCAGGCAGGGGATCAGCCCCAGCATTTT. The whole variable domain, remainder taken from reference TRBV5-1 and TRBJ1-5, is KAGVTQTPRYLIKTRGQQVTLSCSPISGHRSVSWYQQTPGQGLQFLFEYFSETQRNKGNFPGRFSGRQFSNSRSEMNVSTLELGDSALYLCASSFQAGDQPQHFGDGTRLSIL.

This clone was observed a few times. This chain uses TRBV2 with TRBJ2-5, with D perhaps matching TRBD1 (5 bases). The germline V and J ends were trimmed by 8 bases and 10 bases, with 14 bases remaining between them. This CDR3 contains 11 residues. CDR1 and CDR2 (germline): SNHLY, FYNNEI. The CDR3 sequence is CASEQARSQYF. In DNA, the CDR3 is TGTGCCAGCGAACAGGCCCGAAGCCAGTACTTC.

CDR3 sequence: CASSQYGTGSNNEQFF. The DNA of the CDR3 is TGTGCCAGCAGCCAATATGGGACAGGGTCAAACAATGAGCAGTTCTTC. The chain carries TRBV16 and TRBJ2-1; 9 positions agree with TRBD1. Germline V CDR1 and CDR2: KGHSY, FQNENV. The CDR3 totals 16 residues. V gave up 1 base and J gave up 5 bases; unmatched junction bases: 6.

The rearrangement uses TRBV4-1 and TRBJ2-5; TRBD2 matches 12 bases. Germline V lookup: CDR1 MGHRA, CDR2 YSYEKL. The junction had 5 bases not matched to a gene; V was cut back by 4 bases and J by 2 bases. The CDR3 spans 16 residues. The CDR3 DNA follows: TGCGCCAGCAGCCGCAGGACTAGCGGGGCACAAGAGACCCAGTACTTC. It is translated as CASSRRTSGAQETQYF.

The J gene is TRBJ1-1, the V gene TRBV7-9, with D possibly being TRBD1 (6 bases). V was clipped by 0 bases and J by 11 bases, with 19 bases between them. The CDR3 contains 15 residues. Germline CDR1 and CDR2: SEHNR and FQNEAQ (reference sequence). The CDR3 coding sequence is TGTGCCAGCAGCTTAGCCGGGGACACCCTACTGCGGGCTTTCTTT. This gives the protein CASSLAGDTLLRAFF.

This chain joins TRBV15 and TRBJ2-1; 8 nucleotides match TRBD1. Germline-derived CDR1 and CDR2 are LNHNV and YYDKDF (reference sequence). The CDR3 contains 17 residues. V trimming: 1 base; J trimming: 2 bases; junction bases outside the gene matches: 7. Here the CDR3 DNA reads TGTGCCACCAGCAGAGGTCCCGGCAGGGGGCCCTACAATGAGCAGTTCTTC. This codes for CATSRGPGRGPYNEQFF. The variable domain in full, completed from reference TRBV15 and TRBJ2-1, reads DAMVIQNPRYQVTQFGKPVTLSCSQTLNHNVMYWYQQKSSQAPKLLFHYYDKDFNNEADTPDNFQSRRPNTSFCFLDIRSPGLGDTAMYLCATSRGPGRGPYNEQFFGPGTRLTVL.

V and J are TRBV29-1 and TRBJ2-5, with 10 bases matching TRBD1. CDR1 is SQVTM, CDR2 ANQGSEA, per germline. With 1 base clipped from V and 1 base from J, the junction kept 9 bases outside the gene matches. The CDR3 covers 17 residues. CDR3 in amino acids: CSVEGSPGQGSQETQYF. CDR3 DNA sequence: TGCAGCGTTGAAGGTTCGCCGGGACAGGGGAGCCAAGAGACCCAGTACTTC.